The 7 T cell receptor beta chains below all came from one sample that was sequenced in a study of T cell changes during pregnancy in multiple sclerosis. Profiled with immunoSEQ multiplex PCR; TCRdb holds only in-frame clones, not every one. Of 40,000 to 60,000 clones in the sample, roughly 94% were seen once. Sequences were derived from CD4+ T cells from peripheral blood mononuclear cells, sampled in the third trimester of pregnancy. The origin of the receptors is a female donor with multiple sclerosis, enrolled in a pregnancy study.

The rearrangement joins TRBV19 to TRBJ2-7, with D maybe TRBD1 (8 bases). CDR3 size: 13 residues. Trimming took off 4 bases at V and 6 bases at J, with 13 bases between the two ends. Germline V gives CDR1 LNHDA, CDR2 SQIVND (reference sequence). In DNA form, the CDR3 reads TGTGCCAGTAGTAAGGACAGGGAGGGCGAGCAGTACTTC. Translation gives CASSKDREGEQYF.

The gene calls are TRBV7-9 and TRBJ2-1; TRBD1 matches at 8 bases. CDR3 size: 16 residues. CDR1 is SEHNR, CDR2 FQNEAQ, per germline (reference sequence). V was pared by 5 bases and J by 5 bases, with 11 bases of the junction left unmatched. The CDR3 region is CASSPRQGAGNNEQFF. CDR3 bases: TGTGCCAGCAGCCCACGGCAGGGGGCGGGAAACAATGAGCAGTTCTTC.

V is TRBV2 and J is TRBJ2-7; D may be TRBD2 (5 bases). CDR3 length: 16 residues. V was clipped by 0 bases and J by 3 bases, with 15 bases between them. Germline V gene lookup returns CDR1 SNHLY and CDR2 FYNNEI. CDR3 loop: CASSEAGPGYIYEQYF. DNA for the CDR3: TGTGCCAGCAGTGAAGCCGGGCCGGGGTATATCTACGAGCAGTACTTC.

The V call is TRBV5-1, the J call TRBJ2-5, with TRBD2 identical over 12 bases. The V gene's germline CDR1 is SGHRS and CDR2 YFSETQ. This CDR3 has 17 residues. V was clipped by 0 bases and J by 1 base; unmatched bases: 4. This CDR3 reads CASSLGSSGRAQETQYF. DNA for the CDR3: TGCGCCAGCAGCTTGGGCTCTAGCGGGAGGGCCCAAGAGACCCAGTACTTC.

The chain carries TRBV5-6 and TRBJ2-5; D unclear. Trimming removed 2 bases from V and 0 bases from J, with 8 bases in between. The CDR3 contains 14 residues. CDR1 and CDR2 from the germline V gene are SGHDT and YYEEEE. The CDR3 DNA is TGTGCCAGCAGCTTAGTCCGGGACCAAGAGACCCAGTACTTC. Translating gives CASSLVRDQETQYF.

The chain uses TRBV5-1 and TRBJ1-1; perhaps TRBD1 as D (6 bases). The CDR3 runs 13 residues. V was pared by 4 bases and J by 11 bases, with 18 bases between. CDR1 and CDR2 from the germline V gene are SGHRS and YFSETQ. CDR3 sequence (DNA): TGCGCCAGCAGCCCGGCCCCCCGACAGGATGCTTTCTTT. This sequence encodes CASSPAPRQDAFF.

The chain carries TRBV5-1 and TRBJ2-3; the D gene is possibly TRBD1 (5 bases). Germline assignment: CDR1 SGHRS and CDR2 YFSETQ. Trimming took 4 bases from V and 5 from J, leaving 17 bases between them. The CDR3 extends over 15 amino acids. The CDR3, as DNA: TGCGCCAGCAGCCAGGGCTCTTTAGGGGTAGATACGCAGTATTTT. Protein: CASSQGSLGVDTQYF.